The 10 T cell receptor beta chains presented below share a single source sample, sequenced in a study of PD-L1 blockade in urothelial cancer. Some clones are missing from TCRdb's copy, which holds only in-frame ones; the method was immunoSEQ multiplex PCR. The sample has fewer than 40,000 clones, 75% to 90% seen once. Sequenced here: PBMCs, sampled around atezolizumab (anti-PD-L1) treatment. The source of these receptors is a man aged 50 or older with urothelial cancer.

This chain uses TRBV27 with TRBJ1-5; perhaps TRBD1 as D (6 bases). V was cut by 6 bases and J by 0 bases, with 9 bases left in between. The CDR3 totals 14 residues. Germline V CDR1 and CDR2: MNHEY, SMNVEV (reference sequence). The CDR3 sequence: CASRPGASNQPQHF. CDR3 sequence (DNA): TGTGCCAGCAGGCCAGGGGCTAGCAATCAGCCCCAGCATTTT.

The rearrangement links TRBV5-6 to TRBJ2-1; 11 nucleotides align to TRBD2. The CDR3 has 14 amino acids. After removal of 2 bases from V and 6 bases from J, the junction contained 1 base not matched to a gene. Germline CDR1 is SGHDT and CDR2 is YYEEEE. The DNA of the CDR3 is TGTGCCAGCAGCTTCCTAGCGGGAGGCAATGAGCAGTTCTTC. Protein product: CASSFLAGGNEQFF.

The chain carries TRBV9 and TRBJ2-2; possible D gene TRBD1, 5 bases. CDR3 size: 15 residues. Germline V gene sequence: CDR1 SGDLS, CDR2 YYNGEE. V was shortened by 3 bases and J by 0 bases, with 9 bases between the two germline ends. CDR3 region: CASSGDRTNTGELFF. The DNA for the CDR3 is TGTGCCAGCAGCGGAGACAGAACGAACACCGGGGAGCTGTTTTTT.

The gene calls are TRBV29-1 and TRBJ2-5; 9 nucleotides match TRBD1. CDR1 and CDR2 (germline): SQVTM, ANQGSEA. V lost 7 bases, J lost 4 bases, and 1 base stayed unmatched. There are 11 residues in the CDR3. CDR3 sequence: CSEGQGETQYF. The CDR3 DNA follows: TGCAGCGAGGGACAGGGAGAGACCCAGTACTTC.

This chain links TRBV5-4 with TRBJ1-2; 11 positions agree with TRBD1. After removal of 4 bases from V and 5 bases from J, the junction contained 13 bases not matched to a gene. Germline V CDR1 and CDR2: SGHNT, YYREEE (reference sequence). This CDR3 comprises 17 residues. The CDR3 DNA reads TGTGCCAGCAGCGGAGGACAGGGGGCGATTCTTGGGTATGGCTACACCTTC. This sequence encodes CASSGGQGAILGYGYTF.

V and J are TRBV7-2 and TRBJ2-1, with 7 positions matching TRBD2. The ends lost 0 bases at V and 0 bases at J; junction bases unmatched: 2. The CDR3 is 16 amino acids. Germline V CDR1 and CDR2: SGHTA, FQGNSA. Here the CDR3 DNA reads TGTGCCAGCAGCTTAGCGGGAGGGTTCTCCTACAATGAGCAGTTCTTC. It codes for CASSLAGGFSYNEQFF.

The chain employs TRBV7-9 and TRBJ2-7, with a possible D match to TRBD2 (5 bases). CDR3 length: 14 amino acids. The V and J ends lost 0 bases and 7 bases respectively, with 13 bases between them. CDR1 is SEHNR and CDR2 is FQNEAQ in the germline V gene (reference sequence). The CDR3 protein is CASSLALDRGEQYF. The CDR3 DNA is TGTGCCAGCAGCTTAGCTTTGGATAGAGGGGAGCAGTACTTC.

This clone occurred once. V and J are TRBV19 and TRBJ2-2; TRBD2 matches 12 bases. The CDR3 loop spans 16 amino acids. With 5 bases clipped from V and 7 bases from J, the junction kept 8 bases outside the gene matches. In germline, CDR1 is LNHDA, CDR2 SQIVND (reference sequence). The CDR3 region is CASSPRTSGIGGELFF. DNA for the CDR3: TGTGCCAGTAGTCCGAGGACTAGCGGGATCGGCGGGGAGCTGTTTTTT.

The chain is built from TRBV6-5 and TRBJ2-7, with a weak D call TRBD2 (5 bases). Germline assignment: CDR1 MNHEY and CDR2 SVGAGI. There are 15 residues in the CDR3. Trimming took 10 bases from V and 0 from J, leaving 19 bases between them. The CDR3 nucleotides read TGTGCCACCAAAGTCAGCGGAATAAGCTCCTACGAGCAGTACTTC. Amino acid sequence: CATKVSGISSYEQYF.

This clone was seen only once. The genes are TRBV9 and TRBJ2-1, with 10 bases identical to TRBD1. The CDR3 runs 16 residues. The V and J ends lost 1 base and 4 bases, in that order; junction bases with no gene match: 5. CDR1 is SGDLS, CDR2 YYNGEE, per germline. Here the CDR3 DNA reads TGTGCCAGCAGCGTATCCGGGACAGGGGTTTACAATGAGCAGTTCTTC. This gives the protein CASSVSGTGVYNEQFF.